This record concerns one T cell receptor (beta chain) sequence. After removal of 3 bases from V and 1 base from J, the junction contained 5 bases not matched to a gene. Looked up from germline, CDR1 is SQVTM and CDR2 is ANQGSEA. The CDR3 sequence is 16 residues long. The entry originates in a study of blood T cell repertoires in COVID-19. Across the whole study: T cells, B-cell-depleted T cells, or PBMCs supplied cDNA or gDNA.

In the source study's methods: Amplification of reference gene primers provided the estimated nucleated cell counts. Assay used: immunoSEQ multiplex PCR; TCRdb lists only in-frame clones, some missing. V, J and clone size derive from that table, while D and trimming were established from the DNA sequence. The table lists about 400,000 clones, 85% to 90% of them singletons, with 2.5% to 3.5% in the top ten. This receptor was obtained from a human donor in a cohort sampled during active COVID-19. Sequencing was done on a sample of peripheral blood. The chain has TRBV29-1 and TRBJ2-2, with TRBD1 identical over 10 bases. This chain's CDR3 is CSVETRDRGNTGELFF. The CDR3 DNA sequence: TGCAGCGTTGAGACCCGGGACAGGGGGAACACCGGGGAGCTGTTTTTT.